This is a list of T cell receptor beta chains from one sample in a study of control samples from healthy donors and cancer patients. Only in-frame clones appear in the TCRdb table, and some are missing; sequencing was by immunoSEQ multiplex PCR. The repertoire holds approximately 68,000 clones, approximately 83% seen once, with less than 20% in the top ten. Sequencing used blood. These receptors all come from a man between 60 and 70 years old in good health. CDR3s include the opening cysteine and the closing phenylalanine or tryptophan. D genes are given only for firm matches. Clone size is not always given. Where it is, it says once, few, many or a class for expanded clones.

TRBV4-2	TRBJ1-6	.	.	TGTGCCAGCAGCCAAAGTTTGGTTGGGGATAATTCACCCCTCCACTTT	CASSQSLVGDNSPLHF
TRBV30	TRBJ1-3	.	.	TGTGCCTGGAGGATTGACAGCCACTCTGGAAACACCATATATTTT	CAWRIDSHSGNTIYF
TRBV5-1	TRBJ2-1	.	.	TGCGCCAGCAGCTCCCTGGGTGGTAGCGGACGCAATGAGCAGTTCTTC	CASSSLGGSGRNEQFF
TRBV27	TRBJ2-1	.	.	TGTGCCAGCAGTTTATCGCGTGGTAATGAGCAGTTCTTC	CASSLSRGNEQFF
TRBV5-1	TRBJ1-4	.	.	TGCGCCAGCAGCTTGGCCGGGAGGGTCGGCGAAAAACTGTTTTTT	CASSLAGRVGEKLFF
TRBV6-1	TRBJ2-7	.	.	TGTGCCAGCAGTGAAGCGGGGCCTTACGAGCAGTACTTC	CASSEAGPYEQYF
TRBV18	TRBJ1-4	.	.	TGTGCCAGCTCACCAACACAGGGAGCTAATGAAAAACTGTTTTTT	CASSPTQGANEKLFF
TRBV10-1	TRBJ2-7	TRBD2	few	TGCGCCAGCAGCCCGGGACTAGTCTCCTACGAGCAGTACTTC	CASSPGLVSYEQYF
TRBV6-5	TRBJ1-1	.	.	TGTGCCAGCAGTTCCCCGGATAACACTGAAGCTTTCTTT	CASSSPDNTEAFF
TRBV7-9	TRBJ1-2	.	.	TGTGCCAGCAGCTCCCGGAGACAGACTACTGGGTATGGCTACACCTTC	CASSSRRQTTGYGYTF
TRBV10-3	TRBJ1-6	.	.	TGTGCCATCAGTGAGATCGCAGCTAATTCACCCCTCCACTTT	CAISEIAANSPLHF
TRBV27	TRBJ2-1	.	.	TGTGCCAGCAGTTTATCGAGGACGATGGACAATGAGCAGTTCTTC	CASSLSRTMDNEQFF
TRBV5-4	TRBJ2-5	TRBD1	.	TGTGCCAGCAGCATCGACAGGGCGAGCGGCCAGTACTTC	CASSIDRASGQYF
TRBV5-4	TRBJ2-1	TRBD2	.	TGTGCCAGCAGCTTGCCGGGAGGAGAGGGCAATGAGCAGTTCTTC	CASSLPGGEGNEQFF
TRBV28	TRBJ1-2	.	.	TGTGCCAGCAGGATCGACAGAAACTATGGCTACACCTTC	CASRIDRNYGYTF
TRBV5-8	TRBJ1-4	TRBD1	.	TGTGCCACCAAACCGGGACAGAAGGGGGTTGGTGAAAAACTGTTTTTT	CATKPGQKGVGEKLFF
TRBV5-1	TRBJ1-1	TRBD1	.	TGCGCCAGCAGCGCGGCGACAGGGGCGAACACTGAAGCTTTCTTT	CASSAATGANTEAFF
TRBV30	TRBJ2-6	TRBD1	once	TGTGCCTGGAGCCCGACAGGGATTCGAGGGGCCAACGTCCTGACTTTC	CAWSPTGIRGANVLTF
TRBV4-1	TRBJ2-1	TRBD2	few	TGCGCCAGCAGCCATCCCAAATCGGGCGGGAGTCTCAATGAGCAGTTCTTC	CASSHPKSGGSLNEQFF
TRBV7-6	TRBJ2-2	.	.	TGTGCCAGCAGCCCCCCAAGAGGCGCGGGAAGAACCGGGGAGCTGTTTTTT	CASSPPRGAGRTGELFF
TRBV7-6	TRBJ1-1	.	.	TGTGCCAGCAGCCCGACCGCAGGGAAGACTGAAGCTTTCTTT	CASSPTAGKTEAFF